One and the same sample provided the 20 T cell receptor beta chains below, sequenced in a study of regulatory T cells in long-lasting Graves disease. The time point was: persistent/refractory GD, antithyroid drugs over 5 years with positive TRAb. Following extraction of RNA from PBMCs, that RNA was used to make the TCR library. Construction of TCR beta libraries relied on iRepertoire HTBI primers and on Arm-PCR targeting CDR3 regions. TCRdb analysed the multiplex PCR reads with MiXCR anew, one entry per CDR3 protein. The repertoire holds 400,000 to 500,000 distinct CDR3 sequences, around a fifth seen once, with 13% to 15% in the top ten. Sequencing used peripheral blood mononuclear cells (PBMCs), obtained when the disease was refractory, from a patient treated with antithyroid drugs. All receptors come from a female donor with Graves disease.

About this clonotype: A read error is possible here, since a much larger clone lies one base away. The CDR3 loop is CASIPRRGTAGETQYF. The CDR3 coding sequence is TGTGCCAGCATCCCCCGGAGAGGAACCGCCGGGGAGACCCAGTACTTC. This chain joins TRBV6-1 and TRBJ2-5; D unclear. The CDR3 consists of 16 residues. The V end was cut by 7 bases, the J end by 5 bases, with 23 bases between. The germline gives CDR1 MNHNS, CDR2 SASEGT.

This clonotype was seen a few times. The chain combines TRBV27 with TRBJ2-7; no clear D gene. V dropped 0 bases and J dropped 3 bases, with 15 bases sitting between them. The germline gives CDR1 MNHEY, CDR2 SMNVEV (reference sequence). CDR3 length: 16 amino acids. The CDR3 here is CASSLSQGQEDYEQYF. CDR3 nucleotide sequence: TGTGCCAGCAGTTTATCGCAAGGCCAGGAAGACTACGAGCAGTACTTC.

Many counts were recorded for this clonotype. V usage is TRBV3-1 and J usage is TRBJ2-5; D gene uncertain. This CDR3 has 15 amino acids. Trimming removed 0 bases from V and 5 bases from J, with 13 bases in between. Germline-derived CDR1 and CDR2 are LGHDT and YNNKEL (reference sequence). The CDR3 sequence is CASSQETRPVETQYF. CDR3 bases: TGTGCCAGCAGCCAAGAGACCCGCCCAGTGGAGACCCAGTACTTC.

This clonotype was found many times. The V and J genes are TRBV9 and TRBJ1-2, with 9 bases identical to TRBD1. The trim removed 1 base at V and 8 bases at J, leaving 12 bases unmatched. From germline, CDR1 is SGDLS and CDR2 YYNGEE. The CDR3 runs 16 residues. CDR3 residues: CASSVYSGTGSVGYTF. CDR3 nucleotide sequence: TGTGCCAGCAGCGTATACTCCGGGACAGGGAGCGTGGGCTACACCTTC. Looking up the rest from reference TRBV9 and TRBJ1-2 gives the full variable domain: DSGVTQTPKHLITATGQRVTLRCSPRSGDLSVYWYQQSLDQGLQFLIQYYNGEERAKGNILERFSAQQFPDLHSELNLSSLELGDSALYFCASSVYSGTGSVGYTFGSGTRLTVV.

This clonotype came up many times. This chain connects TRBV3-1 to TRBJ2-2; D may be TRBD2 (5 bases). V lost 2 bases and J lost 0, with 7 bases in between. The germline V gene has CDR1 LGHDT and CDR2 YNNKEL (reference sequence). The CDR3 has 15 residues. The DNA of the CDR3 is TGTGCCAGCAGCCAAATAGCGTCGAACACCGGGGAGCTGTTTTTT. Amino acids: CASSQIASNTGELFF. Drawing the rest from reference TRBV3-1 and TRBJ2-2, the complete variable domain is DTAVSQTPKYLVTQMGNDKSIKCEQNLGHDTMYWYKQDSKKFLKIMFSYNNKELIINETVPNRFSPKSPDKAHLNLHINSLELGDSAVYFCASSQIASNTGELFFGEGSRLTVL.

Ten or more counts support this clonotype. This chain joins TRBV12-3 or TRBV12-4 and TRBJ2-5; D gene ambiguous. The CDR3 consists of 13 residues. Trimming stripped 0 bases from V and 4 bases from J, with 6 bases between. The CDR3 here is CASSLALGETQYF. CDR3 bases: TGTGCCAGCAGTTTAGCCCTCGGAGAGACCCAGTACTTC.

This clonotype was counted at least ten times. The chain joins TRBV12-3 or TRBV12-4 to TRBJ1-4, with TRBD1 matching over 7 bases. The CDR3 loop spans 15 amino acids. The J segment lost 8 bases and the V segment lost 4 bases, leaving 10 bases of the junction unmatched. As DNA, the CDR3 is TGTGCCAGCAGTTCCGGGACAGCTGAGGGGGAAAAACTGTTTTTT. Residues: CASSSGTAEGEKLFF.

This clonotype has at least ten counts. The V gene is TRBV7-8, the J gene TRBJ1-1; D possibly corresponds to TRBD1 (6 bases). Trimming pared 1 base from V and 2 bases from J, leaving 11 bases between. The germline V gene has CDR1 SGHVS and CDR2 FQNEAQ. The CDR3 sequence is 15 residues long. The DNA for the CDR3 is TGTGCCAGCAGCTTAGATGGAGGGACAAACACTGAAGCTTTCTTT. Its translation: CASSLDGGTNTEAFF.

The V call is TRBV29-1, the J call TRBJ2-7; D is perhaps TRBD1 (6 bases). The CDR3 sequence is 11 residues long. The germline gives CDR1 SQVTM, CDR2 ANQGSEA. The CDR3 spells CRRQALDEQYF. CDR3 nucleotides: TGCAGAAGACAGGCTTTGGACGAGCAGTACTTC.

The chain is built from TRBV5-8 and TRBJ1-3, with D possibly matching TRBD1 (5 bases). In germline, CDR1 is SGHTS, CDR2 YDEGEE. The CDR3 is made up of 15 amino acids. Trimming pared 2 bases from V and 0 bases from J, leaving 9 bases between. The CDR3 here is CASSLRGDSGNTIYF. The CDR3 nucleotides read TGTGCCAGCAGCTTAAGGGGAGACTCTGGAAACACCATATATTTT.

The J gene is TRBJ1-3, the V gene TRBV12-3 or TRBV12-4; D not resolved. V was clipped by 2 bases and J by 2 bases, with 10 bases between them. The CDR3 contains 15 residues. Here the CDR3 reads CASSLSPGPGNTIYF. In DNA, the CDR3 is TGTGCCAGCAGTTTAAGTCCCGGACCTGGAAACACCATATATTTT.

This clonotype was found many times. J is TRBJ2-7 and V is TRBV20-1; perhaps TRBD2 as D (6 bases). Germline-derived CDR1 and CDR2 are DFQATT and SNEGSKA (reference sequence). The germline V and J ends were trimmed by 7 bases and 6 bases, with 16 bases remaining between them. The CDR3 length is 12 residues. The CDR3 is CSGSKAGSEQYF. The CDR3 DNA follows: TGCAGTGGGTCCAAGGCGGGGAGCGAGCAGTACTTC.

This sequence joins TRBV2 and TRBJ2-7; no reliable D call. The CDR3 length is 14 residues. Germline-derived CDR1 and CDR2 are SNHLY and FYNNEI. V was trimmed by 8 bases and J by 0 bases, leaving 14 bases between them. The CDR3 protein is CASLGGDFSYEQYF. The CDR3 nucleotides read TGTGCCAGCCTCGGTGGCGATTTCTCCTACGAGCAGTACTTC.

The table lists this clonotype with many counts. The V and J genes are TRBV6-1 and TRBJ1-1; D perhaps matches TRBD1 (5 bases). The V end was cut by 6 bases, the J end by 4 bases, with 15 bases between. Germline values: CDR1 MNHNS, CDR2 SASEGT. The CDR3 is made up of 14 amino acids. The CDR3 nucleotides are TGTGCCAGCAGAGACCTCCCCGGGGCCACTGAAGCTTTCTTT. This codes for CASRDLPGATEAFF.

This chain joins TRBV28 and TRBJ2-7; weak D call: TRBD2 (10 bases). The CDR3 is 20 residues long. Looked up from germline, CDR1 is MDHEN and CDR2 is SYDVKM. V was shortened by 4 bases and J by 5 bases, with 33 bases between the two germline ends. The CDR3 nucleotides are TGTGCCAGCAGTTCGGGGGACAGGGCCCCTAGCGGGAGAGTCCCACACGAGCAGTACTTC. Amino acid sequence: CASSSGDRAPSGRVPHEQYF.

The rearrangement links TRBV18 to TRBJ2-7; D possibly corresponds to TRBD1 (6 bases). Between the trimmed V and J ends, which lost 0 bases and 5 bases, there was a span of 14 bases. The CDR3 extends over 15 amino acids. Looked up from germline, CDR1 is KGHSH and CDR2 is LQKENI. CDR3 sequence (DNA): TGTGCCAGCTCACCACCGGCAGGGGTCTTTCACGAGCAGTACTTC. Its translation: CASSPPAGVFHEQYF.

This clonotype was seen repeatedly, ten times or more. The chain is built from TRBV28 and TRBJ1-1, with D maybe TRBD1 (5 bases). Germline CDR1 is MDHEN and CDR2 is SYDVKM. The CDR3 spans 14 residues. V lost 6 bases and J 2 bases, leaving 13 bases between the germline ends. The CDR3 is CASRGPIPNTEAFF. For the CDR3, the DNA is TGTGCCAGCAGGGGACCAATCCCCAACACTGAAGCTTTCTTT.

This clonotype was seen a handful of times. The chain is built from TRBV15 and TRBJ2-5, with 11 bases that match TRBD2. In germline, CDR1 is LNHNV, CDR2 YYDKDF (reference sequence). V lost 0 bases and J lost 6; bases outside the gene matches: 6. This CDR3 spans 16 amino acids. The CDR3 protein is CATSRDRPSGRQTQYF. The CDR3 bases are TGTGCCACCAGCAGAGATCGGCCTAGCGGGAGGCAGACCCAGTACTTC. Supplemented by reference TRBV15 and TRBJ2-5, the full variable domain reads DAMVIQNPRYQVTQFGKPVTLSCSQTLNHNVMYWYQQKSSQAPKLLFHYYDKDFNNEADTPDNFQSRRPNTSFCFLDIRSPGLGDTAMYLCATSRDRPSGRQTQYFGPGTRLLVL.

The sample holds many counts of this clonotype. At one of its ends the junction is not consistent with the germline gene, which may arise from a read error. The genes are TRBV5-1 and TRBJ2-7, with 7 positions matching TRBD2. This CDR3 comprises 15 residues. CDR1 is SGHRS and CDR2 is YFSETQ in the germline V gene. CDR3 amino acids: CASSLGASGSYEQYF. DNA for the CDR3: TGTGCCAGCAGCCTTGGGGCTAGCGGCTCCTACGAGCAGTACTTC. Full variable domain (remainder filled in from reference TRBV5-1 and TRBJ2-7): KAGVTQTPRYLIKTRGQQVTLSCSPISGHRSVSWYQQTPGQGLQFLFEYFSETQRNKGNFPGRFSGRQFSNSRSEMNVSTLELGDSALYLCASSLGASGSYEQYFGPGTRLTVT.

The chain employs TRBV6-1 and TRBJ2-1, with 8 nucleotides matching TRBD1. After removal of 6 bases from V and 3 bases from J, the junction contained 7 bases not matched to a gene. The CDR3 extends over 15 amino acids. The V gene's germline CDR1 is MNHNS and CDR2 SASEGT. This CDR3 is CASRPAGQGYNEQFF. CDR3 bases: TGTGCCAGCAGACCGGCCGGACAGGGCTACAATGAGCAGTTCTTC.